This T cell receptor beta chain was sequenced in a study of CD8 T cells in Susac syndrome. RNA in amounts of roughly 0.5 to 1 ug was reverse transcribed with random hexamers. TCRdb analysed the immunoSEQ multiplex PCR reads with MiXCR anew, one entry per CDR3 protein. The table has 75,000 to 100,000 distinct CDR3 sequences, roughly 94% seen once; the top ten hold about 0.28%. In germline, CDR1 is LGHNA, CDR2 YNFKEQ. The CDR3 loop spans 14 amino acids. V lost 0 bases and J 7 bases, leaving 10 bases between the germline ends. The sequenced material came from CD8+ T cells from PBMCs. This clonotype originated in a human donor in good health. The chain carries TRBV4-2 and TRBJ2-1; D may match TRBD1 or TRBD2 (6 bases each). The chain's CDR3 is CASSQDLGGNEQFF. CDR3 coding DNA: TGTGCCAGCAGCCAAGATCTAGGGGGGAATGAGCAGTTCTTC.